Listed below are T cell receptor beta chains from one sample, sequenced in a study of blood T cell repertoires in COVID-19. The protocol was immunoSEQ multiplex PCR, while the TCRdb copy is restricted to in-frame clones and leaves out a portion. The table lists fewer than 350,000 clones, 90% of them singletons. Sequenced input: peripheral blood. These receptors were taken from a woman aged 25 to 39 with COVID-19, enrolled during active disease. The CDR3 runs from the conserved cysteine through the conserved F or W. A D gene is named only where the DNA matches it firmly. For some rows the clone size is stated as once, few or many, or as a class when expanded; others skip it.

-	TRBV7-2	-	TRBJ1-5	TGTGCCAGCAGCTCACAAACACAGAGCAATCAGCCCCAGCATTTT	CASSSQTQSNQPQHF
TRBD2	TRBV27	-	TRBJ2-1	TGTGCCAGCACCCTTGGGACTAGCGGCCTCAATGAGCAGTTCTTC	CASTLGTSGLNEQFF
-	TRBV7-2	-	TRBJ1-1	TGTGCCAGCAGCTTAGGGGGGCCCGGCACTGAAGCTTTCTTT	CASSLGGPGTEAFF
TRBD1	TRBV5-4	-	TRBJ2-1	TGTGCCAGCAGCCCGGACAGGAGCTCCTACAATGAGCAGTTCTTC	CASSPDRSSYNEQFF
TRBD1	TRBV6-5	once	TRBJ1-2	TGTGCCAGCAGGTCGGACAGGGAATACTATGGCTACACCTTC	CASRSDREYYGYTF
TRBD1	TRBV6-5	once	TRBJ1-1	TGTGCCAGCAGTCGGACAGGGGGCGGGGGAGCTTTCTTT	CASSRTGGGGAFF
-	TRBV4-1	-	TRBJ2-1	TGCGCCAGCAGCCAAGCCAATGATGCGGATGAGCAGTTCTTC	CASSQANDADEQFF
TRBD2	TRBV15	-	TRBJ2-1	TGTGCCACCAGCAGAGGGACTAGCGCGACGTTACCTTACAATGAGCAGTTCTTC	CATSRGTSATLPYNEQFF
-	TRBV13	once	TRBJ2-1	TGTGCCAGCAGCCCTGCGGGTATTAGTATCTTTGATGAGCAGTTCTTC	CASSPAGISIFDEQFF
TRBD2	TRBV28	-	TRBJ2-3	TGTGCCAGCAGTTCCCACTCCTTCGGGCGGGGGGCTAGCACAGATACGCAGTATTTT	CASSSHSFGRGASTDTQYF
-	TRBV29-1	-	TRBJ1-1	TGCAGCGTTGGGGAGGCTTTCTTT	CSVGEAFF
-	TRBV29-1	-	TRBJ2-7	TGCAGCGTCGCTTTGGGAGAGCTCTACGAGCAGTACTTC	CSVALGELYEQYF
TRBD1	TRBV14	-	TRBJ2-5	TGTGCCAGCAGCCCTCGGGACAGTCGAGAGACCCAGTACTTC	CASSPRDSRETQYF
-	TRBV5-1	-	TRBJ2-7	TGCGCCAGCAGCTTCTACGGACCGACGGAGGAAGAGCAGTACTTC	CASSFYGPTEEEQYF
TRBD1	TRBV30	once	TRBJ1-4	TGTGCCTGGACCGGGACAGGGTTCGAAAAACTGTTTTTT	CAWTGTGFEKLFF
-	TRBV19	-	TRBJ1-5	TGTGCCAGTAGTCCGGGAAAGGGACTTCCCCAGCATTTT	CASSPGKGLPQHF
TRBD1	TRBV7-8	-	TRBJ2-2	TGTGCCAGCAGCCTATTGACAGGGGGCGGCACCGGGGAGCTGTTTTTT	CASSLLTGGGTGELFF
-	TRBV14	-	TRBJ2-2	TGTGCCAGCAGTCAACTCGGGGGGCGCACCGGGGAGCTGTTTTTT	CASSQLGGRTGELFF
-	TRBV19	-	TRBJ1-1	TGTGCCAGTAGCCCTGGGGGGTCCGACACTGAAGCTTTCTTT	CASSPGGSDTEAFF
TRBD2	TRBV7-9	-	TRBJ2-2	TGTGCCAGCAGCTTAGGGGACTACCGACGCACCGGGGAGCTGTTTTTT	CASSLGDYRRTGELFF
-	TRBV4-1	-	TRBJ2-3	TGCGCCAGCAGCCAAGCCAACCTAATGAGGACAGATACGCAGTATTTT	CASSQANLMRTDTQYF
TRBD1	TRBV11-3	once	TRBJ2-1	TGTGCCAGCAGCTATGGGACGGGACAGGGGCCGAGCGAGCAGTTCTTC	CASSYGTGQGPSEQFF
-	TRBV4-3	-	TRBJ2-7	TGCGCCAGCAGCCCGGGGACTTTCTCTTCCTACGAGCAGTACTTC	CASSPGTFSSYEQYF
-	TRBV5-4	-	TRBJ2-3	TGTGCCAGCAGCCAAGCAGGGGAATATACGCAGTATTTT	CASSQAGEYTQYF
TRBD1	TRBV5-8	-	TRBJ1-1	TGTGCCAGCAGCCCCGGACAGGGAATCACTGAAGCTTTCTTT	CASSPGQGITEAFF
-	TRBV6-4	-	TRBJ1-6	TGTGCCATTCGACAGCCCCTCCACTTT	CAIRQPLHF
-	TRBV2	-	TRBJ2-3	TGTGCCAGCAGTGGGCTAGCGATGGGGGAAAATACGCAGTATTTT	CASSGLAMGENTQYF
-	TRBV6-1	-	TRBJ1-1	TGTGCCAGCAGTGAAGCGTGGTGGCGACGGGACTTGGGCACTGAAGCTTTCTTT	CASSEAWWRRDLGTEAFF
-	TRBV5-4	-	TRBJ1-6	TGTGCCAGCAGCTTGGCGACAGGAAATAATTCACCCCTCCACTTT	CASSLATGNNSPLHF
-	TRBV7-9	-	TRBJ2-5	TGTGCCAGCAGCCCTACCGCTCAAGAGACCCAGTACTTC	CASSPTAQETQYF
TRBD1	TRBV15	-	TRBJ2-1	TGTGCCACCAGCAGAGATCGGACAGGGGAGCAGTTCTTC	CATSRDRTGEQFF
TRBD1	TRBV6-5	once	TRBJ1-2	TGTGCCAGCAGAGGGGGCGGCTATGGCTACACCTTC	CASRGGGYGYTF
-	TRBV27	-	TRBJ1-6	TGTGCCAGCAGTTCGAGCTCCTATAATTCACCCCTCCACTTT	CASSSSSYNSPLHF
TRBD2	TRBV10-3	-	TRBJ2-1	TGTGCCATCAGTGAGTCCCGGACTAGCGGGAGGTTTGCTGAGCAGTTCTTC	CAISESRTSGRFAEQFF
-	TRBV7-9	-	TRBJ2-1	TGTGCCAGCAGCTTCGCAAAGGGGCAGGGGTATCGCGGATACAATGAGCAGTTCTTC	CASSFAKGQGYRGYNEQFF
-	TRBV7-9	few	TRBJ2-3	TGTGCCAGCAGCTTAGAGGGGATCGAGACAGATACGCAGTATTTT	CASSLEGIETDTQYF
TRBD2	TRBV5-4	once	TRBJ2-3	TGTGCCAGCAGCCAAAAGGGGACTAGCCCAGATACGCAGTATTTT	CASSQKGTSPDTQYF
TRBD1	TRBV20-1	-	TRBJ2-7	TGCAGTGCTAGTGCCAGGGGTCGGGACAGGGGCGACTTC	CSASARGRDRGDF
-	TRBV4-1	-	TRBJ1-1	TGCGCCAGCAGCCAAGATTGGGGACACGAAGCTTTCTTT	CASSQDWGHEAFF
-	TRBV19	-	TRBJ1-3	TGTGCCAGTAGTGCGGGGCCCAATAACTCTGGAAACACCATATATTTT	CASSAGPNNSGNTIYF
TRBD1	TRBV19	-	TRBJ1-1	TGTGCCAGTACCCGGGACAGGGTCACTGAAGCTTTCTTT	CASTRDRVTEAFF
TRBD1	TRBV19	-	TRBJ2-5	TGTGCCAGTAGTATTCGGACAGGGGGCGGGCCCTCCCAAGAGACCCAGTACTTC	CASSIRTGGGPSQETQYF
-	TRBV5-1	-	TRBJ2-4	TGCGCCAGCAGCGGGGGCGGCAGGGGATCCAAAAACATTCAGTACTTC	CASSGGGRGSKNIQYF
TRBD2	TRBV7-3	-	TRBJ2-1	TGTGCCAGCAGCTTAGGGTTAGCGGGTCGGGATGAGCAGTTCTTC	CASSLGLAGRDEQFF
-	TRBV30	-	TRBJ2-7	TGTGCCTGGAGTAAGGGGCAAACGTCCTACGAGCAGTACTTC	CAWSKGQTSYEQYF